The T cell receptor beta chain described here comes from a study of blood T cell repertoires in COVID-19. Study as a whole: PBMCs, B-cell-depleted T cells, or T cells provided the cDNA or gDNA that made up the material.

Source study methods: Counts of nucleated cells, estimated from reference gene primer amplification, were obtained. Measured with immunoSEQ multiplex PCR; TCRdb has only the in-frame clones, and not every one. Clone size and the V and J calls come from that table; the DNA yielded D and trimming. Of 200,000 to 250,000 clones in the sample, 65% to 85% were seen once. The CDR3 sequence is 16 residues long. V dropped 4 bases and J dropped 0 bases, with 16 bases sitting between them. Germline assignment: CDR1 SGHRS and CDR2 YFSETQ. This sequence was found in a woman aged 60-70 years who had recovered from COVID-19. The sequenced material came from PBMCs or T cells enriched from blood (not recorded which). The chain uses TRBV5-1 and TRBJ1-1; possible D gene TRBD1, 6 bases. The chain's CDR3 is CASSPGGRPMNTEAFF. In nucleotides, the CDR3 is TGCGCCAGCAGCCCCGGGGGGCGCCCTATGAACACTGAAGCTTTCTTT.